This T cell receptor (beta chain) was identified during a study of siplizumab effects on memory and regulatory T cells. Study findings and constraints: Confirmation that proliferating Tregs from siplizumab cultures had suppressive function was not obtained. Only a minority of proliferating CD4+ or CD8+ clones had an assignable naive or memory phenotype, with roughly 75-97% lacking one. Major contributors to the alloresponse seemed to be naive T cells, which also appeared more diverse than memory cells.

Sequencing was performed with immunoSEQ multiplex PCR; in TCRdb, only in-frame clones are kept and a portion is missing. The table lists tens of thousands of clones, around 98% of them singletons. In the case of this clone: As yet, its antigen is unknown.

The CDR3 covers 15 residues. Between the trimmed V and J ends, which lost 7 bases and 2 bases, there was a span of 15 bases. Germline lookup yields CDR1 SGHVS and CDR2 FQNEAQ. The chain joins TRBV7-8 to TRBJ1-3; no reliable D call. The specimen sequenced was naive CD8+ T cells sorted from blood. The TCR was taken from a human donor in good health. CDR3 protein: CASMGYPQAGNTIYF. DNA of the CDR3: TGTGCCAGCATGGGCTACCCCCAGGCTGGAAACACCATATATTTT.